These 20 T cell receptor beta chains were all obtained from the same sample, sequenced in a study of OX40 agonist ivuxolimab in advanced cancers. The library was generated by the immunoSEQ multiplex PCR assay. Imported from immuneACCESS, the table was reduced by TCRdb to in-frame sequences with V and J called. These copies leave out some clones; in studies compared against another copy, an unresolved V gene accounts for under half, and the cause of the remainder is not known. Across this sample there are more than 60,000 clones, with around 87% seen only once. The top ten constitute about 4.1% of the sample. The specimen was CD4+ or CD8+ T cells sorted from blood, collected in a trial of the OX40 agonist ivuxolimab. The origin of the receptors is an adult with an advanced solid tumor such as melanoma, head and neck, liver or kidney cancer.

The genes are TRBV11-2 and TRBJ2-1; D remains unclear. The CDR3 has 11 amino acids. CDR1 and CDR2 from the germline V gene are SGHAT and FQNNGV. Trimming shortened V by 5 bases and J by 8 bases, and 7 bases separated the two germline ends. DNA of the CDR3: TGTGCCAGCAGCCAGGCCCATGAGCAGTTCTTC. Translated: CASSQAHEQFF.

The chain joins TRBV7-6 to TRBJ1-3; TRBD1 agrees at 8 bases. The CDR3 is made up of 17 amino acids. V lost 4 bases, J lost 0 bases, and 8 bases stayed unmatched. Germline CDR1 SGHVS, CDR2 FNYEAQ. CDR3 protein: CASSSWTTGVSGNTIYF. The CDR3 region has the DNA TGTGCCAGCAGCTCATGGACGACAGGGGTCTCTGGAAACACCATATATTTT.

The rearrangement uses TRBV5-6 and TRBJ1-1; TRBD1 agrees at 9 bases. CDR1 is SGHDT, CDR2 YYEEEE, per germline. The CDR3 consists of 18 residues. V gave up 4 bases and J gave up 5 bases; unmatched junction bases: 18. Here the CDR3 reads CASSPGGGTGFGRTEAFF. CDR3 in DNA: TGTGCCAGCAGCCCTGGGGGCGGGACAGGGTTTGGTAGAACTGAAGCTTTCTTT.

CDR3 loop: CASSSTSGIYNEQFF. The CDR3, as DNA: TGTGCCAGCAGCTCCACTAGCGGGATATACAATGAGCAGTTCTTC. The chain uses TRBV7-3 and TRBJ2-1; 10 positions match TRBD2. CDR1 SGHTA and CDR2 FQGTGA come from the germline V gene. The ends lost 4 bases at V and 4 bases at J; junction bases unmatched: 4. The CDR3 consists of 15 residues.

This clone has just one count. The rearrangement links TRBV30 to TRBJ1-1; possible D gene TRBD1, 6 bases. V dropped 2 bases and J dropped 0 bases, with 10 bases sitting between them. This CDR3 spans 14 amino acids. Germline V gene data show CDR1 as GTSNPN and CDR2 as SVGIG (reference sequence). The CDR3 loop reads CAWSSDRVNTEAFF. In DNA, the CDR3 is TGTGCCTGGAGTTCGGACAGAGTGAACACTGAAGCTTTCTTT.

This chain connects TRBV5-1 to TRBJ2-2, with D perhaps assigned TRBD1 or TRBD2 (5 bases each). Germline CDR1 reads SGHRS; CDR2 reads YFSETQ. This CDR3 contains 16 residues. V was trimmed by 4 bases and J by 4 bases, leaving 17 bases between them. The DNA for the CDR3 is TGCGCCAGCAGCCCTGGGACCCTCTACGCCACCGGGGAGCTGTTTTTT. It is translated as CASSPGTLYATGELFF.

The J gene is TRBJ2-1, the V gene TRBV5-1, with 9 nucleotides matching TRBD2. J lost 5 bases, V lost 0 bases, and 3 bases had no gene match. Germline CDR1 reads SGHRS; CDR2 reads YFSETQ. The CDR3 spans 15 residues. The CDR3 DNA reads as TGCGCCAGCAGCTTGGTTAGCGGGAGCCACAATGAGCAGTTCTTC. It yields the protein CASSLVSGSHNEQFF.

The CDR3 DNA reads as TGCGCCAGCCGCCTCGGACAGCGGACAGATACGCAGTATTTT. Its protein product is CASRLGQRTDTQYF. This chain uses TRBV4-1 with TRBJ2-3; D perhaps matches TRBD1 (6 bases). CDR1 and CDR2 from the germline V gene are MGHRA and YSYEKL. CDR3 length: 14 amino acids. V was trimmed by 8 bases and J by 3 bases, leaving 15 bases between them.

The chain links TRBV5-1 to TRBJ1-5; D is unclear. V was cut by 0 bases and J by 4 bases, with 5 bases left in between. The CDR3 consists of 13 residues. CDR1 is SGHRS and CDR2 is YFSETQ in the germline V gene. For the CDR3, the DNA is TGCGCCAGCAGCTTGGGCGCAAATCAGCCCCAGCATTTT. This sequence encodes CASSLGANQPQHF.

In this sample, this clone turned up a few times. The chain combines TRBV5-6 with TRBJ1-4; possible D gene TRBD1, 5 bases. CDR3 size: 15 residues. V was shortened by 4 bases and J by 5 bases, with 15 bases between the two germline ends. CDR1 SGHDT and CDR2 YYEEEE come from the germline V gene. The chain's CDR3 is CASSLSGQVNEKLFF. In DNA, the CDR3 is TGTGCCAGCAGCCTGTCCGGACAAGTGAATGAAAAACTGTTTTTT.

The gene calls are TRBV6-1 and TRBJ2-2, with D possibly being TRBD1 (5 bases). CDR1 and CDR2 (germline): MNHNS, SASEGT. There are 15 residues in the CDR3. Deletions cut 5 bases from V and 3 bases from J, with 13 bases between. The CDR3 DNA is TGTGCCAGCAGTTCCCTGGACACCTACACCGGGGAGCTGTTTTTT. It is translated as CASSSLDTYTGELFF.

The chain recombines TRBV27 with TRBJ2-1; 10 bases are shared with TRBD2. The length of the CDR3 is 16 residues. V gave up 5 bases and J gave up 9 bases; unmatched junction bases: 13. The germline V gene has CDR1 MNHEY and CDR2 SMNVEV (reference sequence). The CDR3 DNA reads TGTGCCAGCAGTCCCCGACTAGCGGGCCCATTCATTGAGCAGTTCTTC. Translating gives CASSPRLAGPFIEQFF.

The chain employs TRBV7-9 and TRBJ2-4, with 8 bases lining up with TRBD1. The CDR3 length is 15 residues. J was trimmed by 4 bases and V by 3 bases; bases with no gene match: 5. Germline V gene data show CDR1 as SEHNR and CDR2 as FQNEAQ (reference sequence). The CDR3 sequence: CASSFLQGEKNIQYF. DNA for the CDR3: TGTGCCAGCAGCTTCTTACAGGGGGAAAAAAACATTCAGTACTTC.

The rearrangement links TRBV29-1 to TRBJ2-7, with 7 bases identical to TRBD1. Germline V gene sequence: CDR1 SQVTM, CDR2 ANQGSEA. The CDR3 extends over 12 amino acids. J lost 6 bases, V lost 2 bases, and 4 bases had no gene match. The CDR3: CSVELGGPEQYF. CDR3 nucleotides: TGCAGCGTTGAACTAGGGGGCCCCGAGCAGTACTTC.

This clone has only a few counts. The CDR3 region has the DNA TGTGCCAGCAGCTACCGGACAGGGGAAGAGACCCAGTACTTC. Its translation is CASSYRTGEETQYF. This sequence joins TRBV13 and TRBJ2-5; 9 nucleotides match TRBD1. CDR3 size: 14 residues. Germline V gives CDR1 PRHDT, CDR2 FYEKMQ (reference sequence). V was clipped by 4 bases and J by 3 bases; unmatched bases: 3.

This chain's CDR3 is CASGRPLGTLNTGELFF. DNA of the CDR3: TGTGCTAGTGGCCGACCCCTAGGGACTCTCAACACCGGGGAGCTGTTTTTT. The chain couples TRBV12-5 to TRBJ2-2, with D possibly TRBD2 on 6 matching bases. Germline lookup yields CDR1 LGHNT and CDR2 FRNRAP. The length of the CDR3 is 17 residues. Trimming stripped 6 bases from V and 2 bases from J, with 19 bases between.

This chain joins TRBV20-1 and TRBJ2-7; D unclear. Germline CDR1 and CDR2: DFQATT and SNEGSKA (reference sequence). V lost 7 bases to trimming and J lost 4 bases, with 11 bases between them. The CDR3 is 11 residues long. CDR3 loop: CSVSKPYEQYF. The CDR3 nucleotides are TGCAGTGTTAGCAAGCCTTACGAGCAGTACTTC.

CDR3 nucleotide sequence: TGTGCCAGCAGTTACGCCGGGACTAGCGGATACAATGAGCAGTTCTTC. It encodes CASSYAGTSGYNEQFF. The V gene is TRBV6-6, the J gene TRBJ2-1, with 11 bases lining up with TRBD2. This CDR3 is built from 16 residues. The V segment lost 2 bases and the J segment 4 bases; nucleotides outside the gene matches: 4. Germline values: CDR1 MNHNY, CDR2 SVGAGI (reference sequence).

This clone occurred a few times. This chain uses TRBV6-1 with TRBJ1-1; no clear D. Germline V gene data show CDR1 as MNHNS and CDR2 as SASEGT. Trimming took off 2 bases at V and 7 bases at J, with 8 bases between the two ends. The CDR3 totals 12 residues. The CDR3 bases are TGTGCCAGCAGTGAATACAGAGATGAAGCTTTCTTT. Amino acid sequence: CASSEYRDEAFF.

The chain has TRBV28 and TRBJ2-5; TRBD2 aligns across 8 bases. The CDR3 contains 13 residues. CDR1 and CDR2 (germline): MDHEN, SYDVKM. With 6 bases clipped from V and 5 bases from J, the junction kept 5 bases outside the gene matches. CDR3 residues: CASRRGLGETQYF. CDR3 nucleotides: TGTGCCAGCAGGCGGGGACTAGGGGAGACCCAGTACTTC.